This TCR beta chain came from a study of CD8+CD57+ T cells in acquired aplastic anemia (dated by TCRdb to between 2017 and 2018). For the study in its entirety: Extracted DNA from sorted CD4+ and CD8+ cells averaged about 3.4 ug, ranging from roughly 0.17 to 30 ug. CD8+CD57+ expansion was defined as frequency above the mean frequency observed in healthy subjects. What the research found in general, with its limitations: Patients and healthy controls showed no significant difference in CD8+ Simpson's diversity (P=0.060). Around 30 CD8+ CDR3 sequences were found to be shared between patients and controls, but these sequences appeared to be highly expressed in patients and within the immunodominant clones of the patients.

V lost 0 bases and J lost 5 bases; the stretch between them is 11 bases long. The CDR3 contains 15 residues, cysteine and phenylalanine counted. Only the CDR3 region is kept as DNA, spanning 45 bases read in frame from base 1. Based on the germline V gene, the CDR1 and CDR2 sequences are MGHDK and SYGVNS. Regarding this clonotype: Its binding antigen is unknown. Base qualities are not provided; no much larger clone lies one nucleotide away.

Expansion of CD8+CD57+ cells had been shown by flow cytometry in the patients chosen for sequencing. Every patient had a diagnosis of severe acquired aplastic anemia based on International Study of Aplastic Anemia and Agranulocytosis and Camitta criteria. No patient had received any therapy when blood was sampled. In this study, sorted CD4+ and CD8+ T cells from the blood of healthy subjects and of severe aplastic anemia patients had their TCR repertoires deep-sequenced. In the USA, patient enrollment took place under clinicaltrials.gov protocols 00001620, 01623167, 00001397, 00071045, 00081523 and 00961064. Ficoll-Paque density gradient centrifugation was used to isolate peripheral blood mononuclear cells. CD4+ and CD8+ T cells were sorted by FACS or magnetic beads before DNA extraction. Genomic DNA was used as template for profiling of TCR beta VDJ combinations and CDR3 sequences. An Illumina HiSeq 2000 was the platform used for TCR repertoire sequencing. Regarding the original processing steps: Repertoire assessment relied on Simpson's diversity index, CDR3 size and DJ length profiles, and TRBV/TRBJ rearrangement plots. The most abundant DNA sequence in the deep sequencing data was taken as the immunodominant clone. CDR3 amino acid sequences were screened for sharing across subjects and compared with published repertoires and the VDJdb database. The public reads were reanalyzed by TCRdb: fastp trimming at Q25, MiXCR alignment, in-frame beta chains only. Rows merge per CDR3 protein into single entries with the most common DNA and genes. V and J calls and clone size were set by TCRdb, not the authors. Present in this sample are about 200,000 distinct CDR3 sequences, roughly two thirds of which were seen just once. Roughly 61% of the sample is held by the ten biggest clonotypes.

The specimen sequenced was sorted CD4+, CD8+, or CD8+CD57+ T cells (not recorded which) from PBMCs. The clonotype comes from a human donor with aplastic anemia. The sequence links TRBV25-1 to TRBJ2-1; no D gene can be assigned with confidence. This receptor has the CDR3 CASSEYYSLNNEQFF. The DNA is TGTGCCAGCAGTGAATATTACAGTCTAAACAATGAGCAGTTCTTC. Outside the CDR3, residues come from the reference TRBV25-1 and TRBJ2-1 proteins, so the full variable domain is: EADIYQTPRYLVIGTGKKITLECSQTMGHDKMYWYQQDPGMELHLIHYSYGVNSTEKGDLSSESTVSRIRTEHFPLTLESARPSHTSQYLCASSEYYSLNNEQFFGPGTRLTVL.